This T cell receptor (beta chain) was observed in a study of blood T cells in healthy people across ages. Findings and limits, study-wide: The donors' CMV status was not determined, possibly confounding changes in expanded clonotypes.

Primed by a sample-barcoded 5' primer and a J-beta primer mix, a second PCR proceeded for about 7 to 11 cycles. From the 5' RACE reads, TCRdb called clonotypes with MiXCR, one entry per CDR3 protein. The data contain around 1.7 million distinct CDR3 sequences, about 28% of them singletons. On this clonotype itself: The antigen remains unidentified.

Germline lookup yields CDR1 SNHLY and CDR2 FYNNEI. Trimming cost V 6 bases and J 10 bases, with 21 bases left between them. This CDR3 is built from 15 residues. This receptor was obtained from a woman aged 25-40 years in good health. V and J are TRBV2 and TRBJ1-4, with D possibly being TRBD1 (6 bases). Sequencing input: blood. CDR3: CASRDEQAKGGKLFF. The CDR3 DNA reads TGTGCCAGCAGGGATGAGCAGGCCAAGGGGGGAAAACTGTTTTTT. The variable domain in full, completed from reference TRBV2 and TRBJ1-4, reads EPEVTQTPSHQVTQMGQEVILRCVPISNHLYFYWYRQILGQKVEFLVSFYNNEISEKSEIFDDQFSVERPDGSNFTLKIRSTKLEDSAMYFCASRDEQAKGGKLFFGSGTQLSVL.